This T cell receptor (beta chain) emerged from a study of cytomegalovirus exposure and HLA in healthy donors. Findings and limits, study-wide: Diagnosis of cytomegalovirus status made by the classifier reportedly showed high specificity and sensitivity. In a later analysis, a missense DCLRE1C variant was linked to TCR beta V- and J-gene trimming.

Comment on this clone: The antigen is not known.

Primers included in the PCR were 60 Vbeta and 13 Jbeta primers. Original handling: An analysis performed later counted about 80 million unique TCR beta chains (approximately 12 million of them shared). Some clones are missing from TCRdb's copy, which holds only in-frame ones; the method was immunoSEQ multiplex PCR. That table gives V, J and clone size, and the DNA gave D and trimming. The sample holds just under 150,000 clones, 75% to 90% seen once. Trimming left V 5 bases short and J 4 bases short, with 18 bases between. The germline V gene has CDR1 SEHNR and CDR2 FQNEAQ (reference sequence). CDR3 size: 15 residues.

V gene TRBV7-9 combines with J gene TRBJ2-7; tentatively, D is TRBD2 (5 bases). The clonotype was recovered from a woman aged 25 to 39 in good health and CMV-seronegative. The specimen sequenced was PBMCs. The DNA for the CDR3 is TGTGCCAGCAGCGGCGGCGGAGGTCAAAGGTACGAGCAGTACTTC. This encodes CASSGGGGQRYEQYF.